A selection of T cell receptor beta chains follows, all from one sample in a study of PD-1 blockade in classical Hodgkin lymphoma. Data came from immunoSEQ multiplex PCR; TCRdb stores just in-frame clones and leaves some out. Of tens of thousands of clones in the sample, nearly 90% are singletons; the top ten hold around 11%. This sample comprised peripheral blood mononuclear cells (PBMCs), obtained before the second cycle of nivolumab. The receptors stem from a human donor with classical Hodgkin lymphoma. The CDR3 runs from the conserved cysteine through the conserved F or W. The order of the fields is clone size, J gene, V gene, D gene, CDR3 DNA, CDR3 protein. A D gene is named only where the DNA matches it firmly. Rows may omit the clone size; those that give it use once, few, many or a size class.

-,TRBJ2-7,TRBV9,-,TGTGCCAGCAGCGTAGCGCCGTCCAGGGCCCACGAGCAGTACTTC,CASSVAPSRAHEQYF
-,TRBJ2-7,TRBV7-2,TRBD2,TGTGCCAGCAGCTTAGCCGAGACTAGCATTGACGAGCAGTACTTC,CASSLAETSIDEQYF
-,TRBJ2-7,TRBV5-4,TRBD1,TGTGCCAGCAGCTTTGAACAGGGGGTAGGAGAGCAGTACTTC,CASSFEQGVGEQYF
few,TRBJ2-5,TRBV30,-,TGTGCCTGGAGGGGTGGCGGAAAAGAGACCCAGTACTTC,CAWRGGGKETQYF
-,TRBJ2-7,TRBV2,-,TGTGCCAGCAGTGAAGCCTGGGGGCTTGACGAGCAGTACTTC,CASSEAWGLDEQYF
-,TRBJ2-3,TRBV5-4,TRBD2,TGTGCCAGCAGCAAGGGACTAGCGGGGGGGCCCCACACAGATACGCAGTATTTT,CASSKGLAGGPHTDTQYF
once,TRBJ2-5,TRBV2,TRBD2,TGTGCCAGCAGTGAACTAGCGGGACAAGAGACCCAGTACTTC,CASSELAGQETQYF
-,TRBJ1-3,TRBV13,-,TGTGCCAGCAGCTTAGACTGGTCCGGAAACACCATATATTTT,CASSLDWSGNTIYF
-,TRBJ1-1,TRBV28,-,TGTGCCAGCAGTTTGGAGGGTTCGAACACTGAAGCTTTCTTT,CASSLEGSNTEAFF
-,TRBJ2-4,TRBV7-8,TRBD1,TGTGCCAGCAGCTCGTATCGGGACAGAAAAGCCAAAAACATTCAGTACTTC,CASSSYRDRKAKNIQYF
-,TRBJ1-2,TRBV5-6,-,TGTGCCAGCAGCTTCTCATCTGGCTACACCTTC,CASSFSSGYTF
-,TRBJ1-5,TRBV11-2,-,TGTGCCAGCAGCTTATCGGGCCGGACTAATCAGCCCCAGCATTTT,CASSLSGRTNQPQHF
-,TRBJ2-1,TRBV7-8,TRBD2,TGTGCCAGCAGCTTAAGGACTAGCGGGAGTACCAGGTTACATGAGCAGTTCTTC,CASSLRTSGSTRLHEQFF
few,TRBJ2-7,TRBV19,-,TGTGCCAGTAGTATAGTTGCAGGCCCCTACGAGCAGTACTTC,CASSIVAGPYEQYF
-,TRBJ2-1,TRBV5-6,-,TGTGCCAGCAGCTTGGGAGGGGGTAGCTACAATGAGCAGTTCTTC,CASSLGGGSYNEQFF
-,TRBJ2-5,TRBV18,-,TGTGCCAGCTCACCGTTAGGGGGGGAGACCCAGTACTTC,CASSPLGGETQYF
-,TRBJ1-1,TRBV27,-,TGTGCCAGCAGGGATCTTGGGCGGATGAACACTGAAGCTTTCTTT,CASRDLGRMNTEAFF
-,TRBJ2-5,TRBV28,TRBD1,TGTGCCAGCAGTTCCCCCCCTTCGACAGGGCAGACCCAGTACTTC,CASSSPPSTGQTQYF
-,TRBJ2-2,TRBV5-6,TRBD2,TGTGCCAGCATCCCGGCGGGGGGGGCCGGGGCCGGGGAGCTGTTTTTT,CASIPAGGAGAGELFF
-,TRBJ2-3,TRBV6-1,-,TGTGCCAGCAGTGCAACAGATACGCAGTATTTT,CASSATDTQYF
-,TRBJ2-4,TRBV19,-,TGTGCCAGTAGTACAGGGACCCGAGGGGTCAACATTCAGTACTTC,CASSTGTRGVNIQYF
-,TRBJ2-7,TRBV4-1,-,TGCGCCAGCAGCCAAGATCCAGGGGTGTACGAGCAGTACTTC,CASSQDPGVYEQYF
-,TRBJ2-5,TRBV19,TRBD2,TGTGCCAGTAGTGTGACCTCTAGCGGGGGGGCGGAGACCCAGTACTTC,CASSVTSSGGAETQYF
-,TRBJ2-5,TRBV7-6,-,TGTGCCAGCAGCGCTCAAGAGACCCAGTACTTC,CASSAQETQYF
-,TRBJ1-4,TRBV19,-,TGTGCCAGTAGTATCTGGGGAGTGAATGAAAAACTGTTTTTT,CASSIWGVNEKLFF
few,TRBJ2-7,TRBV2,TRBD1,TGTGCCAGCAGTGCCGGGACAGCCTACGAGCAGTACTTC,CASSAGTAYEQYF
-,TRBJ2-3,TRBV19,-,TGTGCCAGTAGTATAGCCCTCGAACCTACAGATACGCAGTATTTT,CASSIALEPTDTQYF
-,TRBJ2-7,TRBV5-1,-,TGCGCCAGCAGCTTTATTAGCGGAACCTCCTACGAGCAGTACTTC,CASSFISGTSYEQYF
-,TRBJ2-1,TRBV19,-,TGTGCCAGTAGTCAGCCAGGGGACTACAATGAGCAGTTCTTC,CASSQPGDYNEQFF
-,TRBJ2-3,TRBV28,TRBD1,TGTGCCAGCAGTTCCCGGGACAGGGTCACAGATACGCAGTATTTT,CASSSRDRVTDTQYF
-,TRBJ1-2,TRBV18,-,TGTGCCAGCTCACCGGACCCCAACTATGGCTACACCTTC,CASSPDPNYGYTF
-,TRBJ2-7,TRBV5-5,TRBD1,TGTGCCAGCAGCCCGTGGACAGGTCACTACGAGCAGTACTTC,CASSPWTGHYEQYF
-,TRBJ1-5,TRBV28,-,TGTGCCAGCAGTTTTTCTGCAACCGCCAATCAGCCCCAGCATTTT,CASSFSATANQPQHF
-,TRBJ1-3,TRBV7-8,-,TGTGCCAGCAGCTTACCGGCAGGGACCCTAATCTCTGGAAACACCATATATTTT,CASSLPAGTLISGNTIYF
-,TRBJ1-1,TRBV27,-,TGTGCCAGCAGTGGGGACTTCACTGAAGCTTTCTTT,CASSGDFTEAFF
-,TRBJ2-5,TRBV10-2,-,TGCGCCAGCAGTAGGTCGGAGACCCAGTACTTC,CASSRSETQYF
-,TRBJ2-3,TRBV9,-,TGTGCCAGCAGCGTATCAGCGGGCTTCGACACAGATACGCAGTATTTT,CASSVSAGFDTDTQYF
-,TRBJ1-1,TRBV6-5,-,TGTGCCAGCAGTTACTCGGATAGTGGAACACGCGCTTTCTTT,CASSYSDSGTRAFF
-,TRBJ2-7,TRBV4-2,TRBD2,TGTGCCAGCAGCCAAGGGGCTAGCGGGAGGTCCTACGAGCAGTACTTC,CASSQGASGRSYEQYF
-,TRBJ1-2,TRBV5-6,-,TGTGCCAGCAGCTTAGGCACTTCTAACTATGGCTACACCTTC,CASSLGTSNYGYTF
few,TRBJ1-1,TRBV6-5,TRBD1,TGTGCCAGCAGTTACGGTGGGACAGGGTCCACTGAAGCTTTCTTT,CASSYGGTGSTEAFF
-,TRBJ2-7,TRBV18,-,TGTGCCAGCTCTCCCCCCTTAAGGGGGAAAGATCGCGAGCAGTACTTC,CASSPPLRGKDREQYF
-,TRBJ1-6,TRBV27,-,TGTGCCAGCAGTTTAACCAGGCCCAGAGGTTCACCCCTCCACTTT,CASSLTRPRGSPLHF
-,TRBJ1-5,TRBV4-1,-,TGCGCCAGCAGCCAAGATCAGTCCCAGCCCCAGCATTTT,CASSQDQSQPQHF
-,TRBJ1-5,TRBV19,-,TGTGCCAGTAGGTCAGGGCCGAGCAATCAGCCCCAGCATTTT,CASRSGPSNQPQHF
-,TRBJ2-1,TRBV7-8,-,TGTGCCAGCAGCTTAAGGAGGGCCGGATATGAGCAGTTCTTC,CASSLRRAGYEQFF
-,TRBJ2-2,TRBV4-1,-,TGCGCCAGCAGCTTCCAGGTTCTTGACACCGGGGAGCTGTTTTTT,CASSFQVLDTGELFF
-,TRBJ1-1,TRBV6-4,-,TGTGCCAGCAGTGACTCGGAGGTGGGGAACACTGAAGCTTTCTTT,CASSDSEVGNTEAFF
-,TRBJ2-1,TRBV5-1,TRBD2,TGCGCCAGCAGCCACCGGAGTGGGAGGGCCTCTGAGCAGTTCTTC,CASSHRSGRASEQFF
-,TRBJ2-7,TRBV23-1,-,TGCGCCAGCATGTTCCTGGGTCCTTCCTACGAGCAGTACTTC,CASMFLGPSYEQYF